The clone carrying this TCR beta chain was found many times. TCRdb reanalysed the RACE reads using MiXCR and keeps one entry per CDR3 protein. The repertoire includes more than 100,000 distinct CDR3 sequences, roughly 12% of them detected once, and 2% to 2.5% sits in the top ten. The data derive from a study of human T cells and chemical hapten exposure. The germline CDR1 and CDR2 sequences are KGHDR and SFDVKD. The CDR3 length is 11 residues. V was clipped by 9 bases and J by 6 bases, with 8 bases between them. The time point was: patch test 3, about 24 weeks after DPC sensitization. Indicated treatment: therapeutic diphenylcyclopropenone sensitization with weekly scalp DPC.

The starting material was whole blood, obtained in connection with sensitization to the hapten diphenylcyclopropenone (DPC). The V and J genes are TRBV24-1 and TRBJ2-1, with D possibly TRBD2 on 6 matching bases. The clonotype was recovered from a woman aged 50 to 65 with alopecia areata. Some clones in this sample may be carry-over from other donors' samples. The CDR3 bases are TGTGCCACCTCGGGAGTCAATGAGCAGTTCTTC. Protein: CATSGVNEQFF.